These 7 T cell receptor beta chains originate from one sample sequenced in a study of T-cell reconstitution after alpha-beta-depleted transplantation in children. TCRbeta library construction was performed incorporating unique molecular identifiers. MiXCR, run by TCRdb on the PCR reads, gives a single entry per CDR3 protein. Of a few hundred thousand distinct CDR3 sequences listed, about 9.4% are singletons. The material sequenced was PBMCs from the stem cell graft donor, taken from the stem cell graft. Every receptor here comes from a human donor who donated a stem cell graft to a child with acute lymphoblastic leukemia.

Written as DNA, the CDR3 is TGTGCCAGCAGCAAAATCGGCCAGGGGAACACCGGGGAGCTGTTTTTT. Residues: CASSKIGQGNTGELFF. The J gene is TRBJ2-2, the V gene TRBV21-1; the D call of TRBD1 is as the table states it, not checked on the DNA. TRBV21-1 is a pseudogene. The CDR3 runs 16 residues.

The table lists this clonotype with a few counts. The rearrangement uses TRBV7-2 and TRBJ2-1; 7 bases fit TRBD2. The CDR3 is made up of 16 amino acids. V was clipped by 4 bases and J by 1 base; unmatched bases: 7. The germline gives CDR1 SGHTA, CDR2 FQGNSA. Here the CDR3 reads CASSSTSVESYNEQFF. For the CDR3, the DNA is TGTGCCAGCAGCTCAACTAGCGTGGAATCCTACAATGAGCAGTTCTTC.

This clonotype was detected only a few times. The chain employs TRBV12-3 or TRBV12-4 and TRBJ2-5, with D possibly being TRBD2 (6 bases). Deletions cut 7 bases from V and 2 bases from J, with 20 bases between. This CDR3 spans 16 amino acids. CDR3 residues: CASIPGLPIPQETQYF. The CDR3 DNA reads TGTGCCAGCATTCCGGGACTCCCAATACCTCAAGAGACCCAGTACTTC.

This clonotype was seen more than once but under ten times. The V call is TRBV12-3 or TRBV12-4, the J call TRBJ1-4; no firm D call. There are 13 residues in the CDR3. V was trimmed by 0 bases and J by 5 bases, leaving 4 bases between them. CDR3: CASSLASNEKLFF. For the CDR3, the DNA is TGTGCCAGCAGTTTAGCCTCCAATGAAAAACTGTTTTTT.

In its sample, this clonotype was seen a few times. The J gene is TRBJ2-6, the V gene TRBV7-9; D is undetermined. The CDR3 is 16 residues long. The germline CDR1 and CDR2 sequences are SEHNR and FQNEAQ (reference sequence). With 1 base removed from V and 0 bases from J, the gap between germline ends came to 7 bases. The CDR3 DNA sequence: TGTGCCAGCAGCTTAGGGCAAAGCTCTGGGGCCAACGTCCTGACTTTC. The encoded protein is CASSLGQSSGANVLTF. Complete variable domain (other parts from reference TRBV7-9 and TRBJ2-6): DTGVSQNPRHKITKRGQNVTFRCDPISEHNRLYWYRQTLGQGPEFLTYFQNEAQLEKSRLLSDRFSAERPKGSFSTLEIQRTEQGDSAMYLCASSLGQSSGANVLTFGAGSRLTVL.

The chain couples TRBV30 to TRBJ2-1; D possibly uses TRBD1 or TRBD2 (5 bases each). From germline, CDR1 is GTSNPN and CDR2 SVGIG (reference sequence). V lost 3 bases to trimming and J lost 5 bases, with 23 bases between them. CDR3 length: 17 amino acids. CDR3 in DNA: TGTGCCTGGAGCGTCCTCCTCAGGGTGAGGGCGAACAATGAGCAGTTCTTC. Translation gives CAWSVLLRVRANNEQFF.

The chain couples TRBV15 to TRBJ2-1, with 7 positions matching TRBD2. The length of the CDR3 is 18 residues. Germline assignment: CDR1 LNHNV and CDR2 YYDKDF (reference sequence). Trimming took 0 bases from V and 0 from J; bases not matched to a gene: 8. DNA of the CDR3: TGTGCCACCAGCAGAGATTTGGCTAGCGGAAGCTCCTACAATGAGCAGTTCTTC. Residues: CATSRDLASGSSYNEQFF.